This T cell receptor beta chain was obtained from a study of T cells in Graves' hyperthyroidism and ophthalmopathy. What was amplified from RNA transcripts were TCR beta CDR3 regions. The study used the HTBI primer set for a first-round RT-PCR of the TCR CDR3. TCRdb fed the multiplex PCR reads into MiXCR, producing one record per CDR3 protein. Found here are approximately 510,000 distinct CDR3 sequences, less than 25% of them singletons; the top ten hold about a quarter. This CDR3 comprises 13 residues. Germline lookup yields CDR1 MNHNS and CDR2 SASEGT. The V end was cut by 6 bases, the J end by 4 bases, with 12 bases between.

The specimen sequenced was blood. This receptor was taken from a man aged 18 to 29 with Graves' hyperthyroidism. This chain joins TRBV6-1 and TRBJ1-1, with D unresolved. CDR3 sequence (DNA): TGTGCCAGCAGGGTAAGGGAAGCCACTGAAGCTTTCTTT. Its translation: CASRVREATEAFF.